This TCR beta chain was captured in a study of response to subunit inactivated influenza vaccine. V shed 4 bases and J shed 8 bases, with 9 bases lying between them. This CDR3 has 12 amino acids. Germline V gene lookup returns CDR1 LGHNA and CDR2 YNFKEQ. The table lists this clonotype with a few counts. TCRdb analysed the RT-PCR reads with MiXCR anew, one entry per CDR3 protein. The repertoire holds under 800,000 distinct CDR3 sequences, with roughly 13% as singletons. This specimen was PBMCs from blood, taken 14 to 15 days before vaccination. This receptor was obtained from a man aged 50 to 59 who received an inactivated influenza vaccine. V usage is TRBV4-2 and J usage is TRBJ2-1; D is unclear. The CDR3 sequence is CASSPTKDEQFF. Here the CDR3 DNA reads TGTGCCAGCAGCCCGACCAAGGATGAGCAGTTCTTC.